These 26 T cell receptor beta chains came from one sample sequenced in a study of Graves' ophthalmopathy and Graves' hyperthyroidism. Amplified TCR beta CDR3 regions were obtained using RNA transcripts as template. Second-round multiplex PCR came after a first-round RT-PCR that employed HTBI primers. A single record per CDR3 protein comes from TCRdb applying MiXCR to the multiplex PCR reads. In the table there are 660,000 or so distinct CDR3 sequences, roughly 41% of which are singletons. Sequenced material: peripheral blood. These receptors all stem from an adult man with Graves' ophthalmopathy.

Worth noting for this clonotype: As the CDR3 is not closed by the conserved phenylalanine or tryptophan, this likely results from a read error. The DNA is left out, because the CDR3 cannot be placed on it with certainty; the CDR3 is given as TCRdb lists it. The V gene is TRBV7-8, the J gene TRBJ1-1; TRBD1 is the table's D call and was not checked against the DNA. The CDR3 spans 10 residues, counting both ends. Germline values: CDR1 SGHVS, CDR2 FQNEAQ. The CDR3 sequence: CASSPPGPAS.

This clonotype was counted only a few times. The rearrangement uses TRBV6-6 and TRBJ1-2; 8 bases match TRBD1. The trim removed 5 bases at V and 4 bases at J, leaving 12 bases unmatched. The CDR3 is 16 amino acids. Germline assignment: CDR1 MNHNY and CDR2 SVGAGI (reference sequence). CDR3 nucleotide sequence: TGTGCCAGCAGTGAATCCCCTCTAACAGGGGGCTATGGCTACACCTTC. The encoded protein is CASSESPLTGGYGYTF.

This clonotype was recorded many times. V usage is TRBV19 and J usage is TRBJ1-5, with a tentative D call TRBD1 (6 bases). V was pared by 8 bases and J by 2 bases, with 19 bases between. This CDR3 is built from 16 residues. Germline-derived CDR1 and CDR2 are LNHDA and SQIVND (reference sequence). The chain's CDR3 is CASSKKGQLRNQPQHF. CDR3 DNA sequence: TGTGCCAGTTCTAAAAAGGGACAACTGCGCAATCAGCCCCAGCATTTT.

With respect to this clonotype: A read error may account for a junction end that differs from germline. V gene TRBV7-7 combines with J gene TRBJ1-2; 9 bases agree with TRBD1. Germline-derived CDR1 and CDR2 are SSHAT and FNYEAQ (reference sequence). The CDR3 is 13 residues long. The DNA for the CDR3 is TGTGCTAGCAGTCCAGTGACAGGGGGTGGCTACACCTTC. It encodes CASSPVTGGGYTF.

The genes are TRBV6-5 and TRBJ1-2; D gene uncertain. CDR3 length equals 16 residues. CDR1 and CDR2 from the germline V gene are MNHEY and SVGAGI. Trimming removed 6 bases at V and 5 bases at J, with 22 bases between. CDR3 amino acids: CASSEKTGTLIYGYTF. CDR3 coding DNA: TGTGCCAGCAGCGAAAAAACTGGTACCCTTATTTATGGCTACACCTTC.

This chain joins TRBV24-1 and TRBJ2-5; 8 bases are shared with TRBD1. The CDR3 has 16 amino acids. V was pared by 3 bases and J by 2 bases, with 7 bases of the junction left unmatched. Germline V gene data show CDR1 as KGHDR and CDR2 as SFDVKD. The CDR3 nucleotides read TGTGCCACCAGTGATGACAGGGGCACTATTCAAGAGACCCAGTACTTC. As protein: CATSDDRGTIQETQYF.

The chain couples TRBV11-3 to TRBJ2-5, with 7 nucleotides matching TRBD1. The CDR3 runs to 15 residues. The ends lost 1 base at V and 5 bases at J; junction bases unmatched: 7. Germline V gene data show CDR1 as SGHNT and CDR2 as YENEEA. CDR3: CASSLAQGVVETQYF. CDR3 nucleotides: TGTGCCAGCAGCTTAGCCCAGGGGGTTGTTGAGACCCAGTACTTC.

This clonotype was picked up many times. The chain recombines TRBV2 with TRBJ2-7, with 8 positions matching TRBD1. Germline V gene data show CDR1 as SNHLY and CDR2 as FYNNEI. The CDR3 has 14 amino acids. V lost 5 bases to trimming and J lost 5 bases; unmatched junction nucleotides: 8. DNA for the CDR3: TGTGCCAGCAGTTTACGACAGGGGAGTGACGAGCAGTACTTC. It is translated as CASSLRQGSDEQYF.

The chain recombines TRBV2 with TRBJ1-1; D not certain. The CDR3 has 14 amino acids. The V gene's germline CDR1 is SNHLY and CDR2 FYNNEI. The CDR3 nucleotides read TGTGCTAGAGCCGGGATAGGAGGGAACACTGAAGCTTTCTTT. Protein: CARAGIGGNTEAFF.

On this clonotype itself: A read error may be the cause here, since a much bigger clone is one base away. This sequence joins TRBV7-8 and TRBJ2-7; 8 bases match TRBD1. After removal of 2 bases from V and 6 bases from J, the junction contained 9 bases not matched to a gene. Germline V CDR1 and CDR2: SGHVS, FQNEAQ. The CDR3 extends over 15 amino acids. The CDR3 sequence is CASSLIGTGLCEQYF. The CDR3 nucleotides read TGTGCCAGCAGCTTAATCGGGACAGGCCTATGCGAGCAGTACTTC.

The J gene is TRBJ2-3, the V gene TRBV5-1, with TRBD2 matching over 12 bases. The V gene's germline CDR1 is SGHRS and CDR2 YFSETQ. The trim removed 0 bases at V and 2 bases at J, leaving 4 bases unmatched. The CDR3 runs to 17 residues. CDR3 bases: TGCGCCAGCAGCTTGGCGGCTAGCGGGGGGGCCACAGATACGCAGTATTTT. This gives the protein CASSLAASGGATDTQYF. Based on the CDR3 plus reference TRBV5-1 and TRBJ2-3, the full variable domain is KAGVTQTPRYLIKTRGQQVTLSCSPISGHRSVSWYQQTPGQGLQFLFEYFSETQRNKGNFPGRFSGRQFSNSRSEMNVSTLELGDSALYLCASSLAASGGATDTQYFGPGTRLTVL.

The genes are TRBV11-3 and TRBJ1-1; a weak D match, TRBD1 (5 bases). The CDR3 is made up of 15 amino acids. Trimming shortened V by 4 bases and J by 1 base, and 13 bases separated the two germline ends. Germline loops: CDR1 SGHNT, CDR2 YENEEA. The CDR3 DNA is TGTGCCAGCAGCTCATCGGGGACGTGGAACACTGAAGCTTTCTTT. Protein sequence: CASSSSGTWNTEAFF. The variable domain in full, completed from reference TRBV11-3 and TRBJ1-1, reads EAGVVQSPRYKIIEKKQPVAFWCNPISGHNTLYWYLQNLGQGPELLIRYENEEAVDDSQLPKDRFSAERLKGVDSTLKIQPAELGDSAVYLCASSSSGTWNTEAFFGQGTRLTVV.

This clonotype was observed at least ten times. The gene calls are TRBV20-1 and TRBJ2-3; either TRBD1 or TRBD2 may supply D (5 bases each). Germline V gene data show CDR1 as DFQATT and CDR2 as SNEGSKA (reference sequence). CDR3 length: 13 amino acids. With 2 bases removed from V and 2 bases from J, the gap between germline ends came to 8 bases. The CDR3 loop reads CSARTGTTDTQYF. The CDR3 DNA sequence: TGCAGTGCTAGAACGGGGACCACAGATACGCAGTATTTT.

Comments on this clonotype: One end of the junction varies from germline; a read error may be responsible. This chain links TRBV7-9 with TRBJ2-5, with 8 bases that match TRBD2. The V gene's germline CDR1 is SEHNR and CDR2 FQNEAQ (reference sequence). The CDR3 covers 16 residues. CDR3 region: CVSSPNGGGFQETQYF. DNA of the CDR3: TGTGTCAGCAGCCCCAACGGGGGGGGGTTCCAAGAGACCCAGTACTTC.

A word on this clonotype: One end of the junction does not line up with germline, which may come from a read error. The rearrangement joins TRBV10-3 to TRBJ2-2, with TRBD1 matching 8 bases. Germline CDR1 is ENHRY and CDR2 is SYGVKD. This CDR3 has 17 residues. CDR3 in amino acids: CASSYSSGGGQPGELFF. CDR3 DNA sequence: TGTGCCAGCAGTTACTCGTCAGGGGGCGGTCAACCCGGGGAGCTGTTTTTT.

This clonotype was seen at least ten times. The chain carries TRBV10-3 and TRBJ2-5; tentatively, D is TRBD1 (5 bases). Germline values: CDR1 ENHRY, CDR2 SYGVKD. Trimming took 10 bases from V and 5 from J, leaving 17 bases between them. The CDR3 is 13 amino acids. The CDR3 region has the DNA TGTGCCACCCTAGGGGAACGTTGGGAGACCCAGTACTTC. It is translated as CATLGERWETQYF.

The sample holds a few counts of this clonotype. This sequence joins TRBV25-1 and TRBJ2-7; 9 bases match TRBD2. With V trimmed by 5 bases and J by 2 bases, 7 bases remained unmatched. The CDR3 spans 15 residues. In germline, CDR1 is MGHDK, CDR2 SYGVNS. The CDR3 loop reads CASSSSTSGAYEQYF. Written as DNA, the CDR3 is TGTGCCAGCAGTTCATCGACTAGCGGAGCCTACGAGCAGTACTTC.

This clonotype has ten or more counts. The J gene is TRBJ1-1, the V gene TRBV6-1; D is ambiguous. V was pared by 2 bases and J by 5 bases, with 12 bases between. This CDR3 has 14 amino acids. Per germline, CDR1 MNHNS and CDR2 SASEGT. The CDR3 reads CASSERWGGTEAFF. CDR3 DNA sequence: TGTGCCAGCAGTGAAAGGTGGGGAGGGACTGAAGCTTTCTTT.

The chain employs TRBV12-3 or TRBV12-4 and TRBJ1-3; D is perhaps TRBD1 (5 bases). The CDR3 runs 16 residues. This chain's CDR3 is CAINPGTESSGNTIYF. The CDR3 coding sequence is TGTGCGATCAACCCGGGGACCGAGAGCTCTGGAAACACCATATATTTT.

This clonotype was counted between two and nine times. This may be a read error, as it is one base from a much larger clone. The CDR3 DNA sequence: TGCAGTGCGGGGGAATCGACGGGCTACACCTTC. Translating gives CSAGESTGYTF. The rearrangement joins TRBV20-1 to TRBJ1-2; TRBD1 is a possible D gene (5 bases). CDR3 length equals 11 residues. V was shortened by 6 bases and J by 8 bases, with 13 bases between the two germline ends. CDR1 and CDR2 from the germline V gene are DFQATT and SNEGSKA (reference sequence).

V is TRBV29-1 and J is TRBJ2-2; 8 bases map to TRBD1. V shed 8 bases, J shed 6 bases, and the junction held 11 bases outside the gene matches. This CDR3 spans 14 amino acids. CDR1 is SQVTM and CDR2 is ANQGSEA in the germline V gene. CDR3 loop: CSRLGQVNAGELFF. CDR3 coding DNA: TGCAGCAGGTTGGGACAGGTCAACGCCGGGGAGCTGTTTTTT.

As to this clonotype: Given a much more abundant clone one base away, this may be a read error. CDR3 nucleotide sequence: TGTGTCAGCAGCCAAGGTGCAGACCGAAACACCATATATTTT. This translates into CVSSQGADRNTIYF. This chain links TRBV4-1 with TRBJ1-3; D not resolved. Germline V gene lookup returns CDR1 MGHRA and CDR2 YSYEKL. This CDR3 is 14 amino acids long.

The table lists this clonotype with a few counts. The J gene is TRBJ1-5, the V gene TRBV2; D might be TRBD1 (6 bases). Trimming took 6 bases from V and 7 from J, leaving 13 bases between them. CDR1 and CDR2 from the germline V gene are SNHLY and FYNNEI. This CDR3 region has 13 residues. This CDR3 reads CASRGGTGQPQHF. In DNA form, the CDR3 reads TGTGCCAGCAGAGGGGGGACCGGGCAGCCCCAGCATTTT.

This clonotype was observed many times. V is TRBV12-3 or TRBV12-4 and J is TRBJ1-2; the match to TRBD1 covers 7 bases. V lost 5 bases to trimming and J lost 8 bases; unmatched junction nucleotides: 5. The CDR3 runs to 12 residues. This CDR3 is CASSTTGPGYTF. The CDR3 bases are TGTGCCAGCAGTACGACAGGGCCCGGCTACACCTTC.

This clonotype has ten or more counts. V is TRBV6-5 and J is TRBJ1-2; D is uncertain. The germline V and J ends were trimmed by 6 bases and 0 bases, with 11 bases remaining between them. In germline, CDR1 is MNHEY, CDR2 SVGAGI. CDR3 length equals 14 residues. The CDR3 DNA sequence: TGTGCCAGCAGCTCGCCGACAACTAACTATGGCTACACCTTC. It translates to CASSSPTTNYGYTF.

This clonotype was counted many times. The V and J genes are TRBV20-1 and TRBJ2-5; D is possibly TRBD2 (5 bases). The CDR3 loop spans 14 amino acids. Germline CDR1 and CDR2: DFQATT and SNEGSKA (reference sequence). The V gene lost 3 bases and the J gene lost 7 bases, with 18 bases spanning the gap. CDR3 sequence: CSARVSTGVGTQYF. CDR3 DNA: TGCAGTGCTAGGGTCTCCACCGGGGTCGGGACCCAGTACTTC.